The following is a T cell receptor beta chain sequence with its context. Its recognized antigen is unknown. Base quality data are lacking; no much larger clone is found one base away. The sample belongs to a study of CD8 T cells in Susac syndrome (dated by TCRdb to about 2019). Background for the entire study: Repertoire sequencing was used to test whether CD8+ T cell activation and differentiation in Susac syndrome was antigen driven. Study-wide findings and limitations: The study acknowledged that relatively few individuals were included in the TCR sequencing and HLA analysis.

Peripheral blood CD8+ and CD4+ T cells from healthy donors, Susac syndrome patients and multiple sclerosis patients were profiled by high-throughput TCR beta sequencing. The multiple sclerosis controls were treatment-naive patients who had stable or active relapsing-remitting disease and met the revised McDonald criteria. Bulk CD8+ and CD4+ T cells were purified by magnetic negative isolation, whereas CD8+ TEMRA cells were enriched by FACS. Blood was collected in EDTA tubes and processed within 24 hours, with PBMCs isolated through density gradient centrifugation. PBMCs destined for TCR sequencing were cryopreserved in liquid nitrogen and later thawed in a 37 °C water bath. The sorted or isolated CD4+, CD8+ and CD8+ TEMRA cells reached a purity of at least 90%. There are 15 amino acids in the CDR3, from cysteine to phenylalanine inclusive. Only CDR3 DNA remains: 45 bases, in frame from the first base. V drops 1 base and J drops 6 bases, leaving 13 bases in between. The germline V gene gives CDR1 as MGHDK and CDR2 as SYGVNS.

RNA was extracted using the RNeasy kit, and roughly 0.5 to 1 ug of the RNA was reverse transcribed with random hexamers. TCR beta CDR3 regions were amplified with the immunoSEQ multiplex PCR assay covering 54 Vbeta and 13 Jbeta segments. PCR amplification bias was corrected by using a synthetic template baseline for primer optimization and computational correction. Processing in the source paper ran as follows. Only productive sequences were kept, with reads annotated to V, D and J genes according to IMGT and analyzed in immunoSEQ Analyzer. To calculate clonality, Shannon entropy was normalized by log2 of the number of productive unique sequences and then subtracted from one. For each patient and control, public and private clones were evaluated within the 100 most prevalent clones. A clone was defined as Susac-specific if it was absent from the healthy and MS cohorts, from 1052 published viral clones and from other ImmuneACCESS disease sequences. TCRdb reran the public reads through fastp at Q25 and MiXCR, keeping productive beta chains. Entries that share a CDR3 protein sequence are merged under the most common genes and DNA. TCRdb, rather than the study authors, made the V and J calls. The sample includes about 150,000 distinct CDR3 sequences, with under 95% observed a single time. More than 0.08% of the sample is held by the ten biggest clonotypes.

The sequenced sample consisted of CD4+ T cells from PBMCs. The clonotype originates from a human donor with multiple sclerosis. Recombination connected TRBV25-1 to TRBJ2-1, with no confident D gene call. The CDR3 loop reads CASSESGQKGNEQFF. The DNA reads TGTGCCAGCAGTGAATCAGGCCAGAAAGGCAATGAGCAGTTCTTC.